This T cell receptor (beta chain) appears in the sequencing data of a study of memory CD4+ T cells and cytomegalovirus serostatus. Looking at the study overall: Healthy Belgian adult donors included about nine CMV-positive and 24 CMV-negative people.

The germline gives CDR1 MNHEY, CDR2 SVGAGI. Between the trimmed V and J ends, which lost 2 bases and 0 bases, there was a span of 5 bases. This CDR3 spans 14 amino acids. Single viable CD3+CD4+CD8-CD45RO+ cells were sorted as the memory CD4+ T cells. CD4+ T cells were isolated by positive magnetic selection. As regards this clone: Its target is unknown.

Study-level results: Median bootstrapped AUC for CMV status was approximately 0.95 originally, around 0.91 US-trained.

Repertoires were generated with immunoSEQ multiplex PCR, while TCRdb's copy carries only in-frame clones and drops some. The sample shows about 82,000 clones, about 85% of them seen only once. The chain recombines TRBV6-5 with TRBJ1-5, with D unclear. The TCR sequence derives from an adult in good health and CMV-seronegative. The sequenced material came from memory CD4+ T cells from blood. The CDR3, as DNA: TGTGCCAGCAGTTACAGCTATAGCAATCAGCCCCAGCATTTT. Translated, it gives CASSYSYSNQPQHF.